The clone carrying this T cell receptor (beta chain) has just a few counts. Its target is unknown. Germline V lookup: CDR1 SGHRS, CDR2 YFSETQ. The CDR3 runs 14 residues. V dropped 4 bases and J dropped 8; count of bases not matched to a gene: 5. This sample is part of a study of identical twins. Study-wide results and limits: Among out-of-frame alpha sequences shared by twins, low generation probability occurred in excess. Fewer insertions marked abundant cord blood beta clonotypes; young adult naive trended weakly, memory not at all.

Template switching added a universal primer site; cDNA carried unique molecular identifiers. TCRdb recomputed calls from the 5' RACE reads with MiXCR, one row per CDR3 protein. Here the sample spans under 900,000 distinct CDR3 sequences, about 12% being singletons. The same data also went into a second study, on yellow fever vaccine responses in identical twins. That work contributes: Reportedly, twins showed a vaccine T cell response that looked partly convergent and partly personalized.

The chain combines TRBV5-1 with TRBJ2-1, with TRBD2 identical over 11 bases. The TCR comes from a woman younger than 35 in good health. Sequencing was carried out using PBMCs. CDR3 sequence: CASSVSGGADEQFF. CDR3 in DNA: TGCGCCAGCAGCGTTAGCGGGGGGGCCGATGAGCAGTTCTTC.